Listed below are T cell receptor beta chains from one sample, sequenced in a study of cytomegalovirus exposure and HLA in healthy donors. Assay: immunoSEQ multiplex PCR; the TCRdb copy retains only in-frame clones and omits some. The sample gives just under 65,000 clones, roughly 75% of which show up once; almost 4.5% is in the top ten. The sequenced sample was PBMCs. The receptors derive from a woman in her thirties in good health and CMV-seronegative. CDR3s include the opening cysteine and the closing phenylalanine or tryptophan. The D gene is left open where the match is weak. A row's size may be missing; if present it is once, few, many or a size class.

TRBV9	-	TRBD1	TRBJ2-5	TGTGCCAGCAGCATGGGACAGGGCTGGGAGACCCAGTACTTC	CASSMGQGWETQYF
TRBV28	-	-	TRBJ1-2	TGTGCCAGCAGTTTATCCGACCGGGGCTATGGCTACACCTTC	CASSLSDRGYGYTF
TRBV18	once	-	TRBJ1-4	TGTGCCAGCTCACAGGGGTACGGGGAAAAACTGTTTTTT	CASSQGYGEKLFF
TRBV9	-	TRBD1	TRBJ2-2	TGTGCCAGCAGCTCAGGACAGGGGACCGGGGAGCTGTTTTTT	CASSSGQGTGELFF
TRBV27	-	TRBD1	TRBJ2-5	TGTGCCAGCAGTAGACTACAGGGGAAAGAGACCCAGTACTTC	CASSRLQGKETQYF
TRBV4-1	-	TRBD2	TRBJ2-7	TGCGCCAGCAGCTCCCGACTAGCGGGGGTGTACGAGCAGTACTTC	CASSSRLAGVYEQYF
TRBV13	-	-	TRBJ2-5	TGTGCCAGCAGCTCCAGGGGTAGAGAGACCCAGTACTTC	CASSSRGRETQYF
TRBV29-1	-	-	TRBJ2-5	TGCAGCGTTGAATATGGCCGGGGGGAGACCCAGTACTTC	CSVEYGRGETQYF
TRBV7-9	few	-	TRBJ1-4	TGTGCCAGCAGCTTCCGGGTCAATGAAAAACTGTTTTTT	CASSFRVNEKLFF
TRBV10-3	-	-	TRBJ1-4	TGTGCCTCTTCGGGGGGGGCTACAGAAAAACTGTTTTTT	CASSGGATEKLFF
TRBV7-2	-	TRBD2	TRBJ2-1	TGTGCCAGCAGCGCACTAGCGGGAGGGAAAAATGAGCAGTTCTTC	CASSALAGGKNEQFF
TRBV29-1	once	-	TRBJ1-1	TGCAGCGTTGATACTACCGGGATGGTGGGTACTGAAGCTTTCTTT	CSVDTTGMVGTEAFF
TRBV7-2	-	TRBD1	TRBJ1-2	TGTGCCAGCAGCAGCCAGGGGGCGCAGCCAGCCTATGGCTACACCTTC	CASSSQGAQPAYGYTF
TRBV7-2	-	TRBD2	TRBJ2-1	TGTGCCAGCAGTGTAGGAGCCCCTAGCGGGAGGATTAAGTTAAATGAGCAGTTCTTC	CASSVGAPSGRIKLNEQFF
TRBV5-1	-	TRBD1	TRBJ2-7	TGCGCCAGCAGCTTCTTTCGGGACAGGGCAGGTGGGAGCTCCTACGAGCAGTACTTC	CASSFFRDRAGGSSYEQYF
TRBV10-1	-	-	TRBJ1-1	TGCGCCAGCAAGGACTCACTGAACACTGAAGCTTTCTTT	CASKDSLNTEAFF
TRBV6-1	-	-	TRBJ1-4	TGTGCCAGCAGTGAATTTACGGGTGCAACTAATGAAAAACTGTTTTTT	CASSEFTGATNEKLFF
TRBV11-3	few	-	TRBJ2-7	TGTGCCAGCAGCGTAGCGGCGGGGAACGAGCAGTACTTC	CASSVAAGNEQYF
TRBV6-5	-	-	TRBJ1-3	TGTGCCAGCAGGGGCCGGCGAGGAAACACCATATATTTT	CASRGRRGNTIYF
TRBV4-3	-	-	TRBJ2-5	TGCGCCAGCAGCCAAGTAGGGGCCAGGCAAGAGACCCAGTACTTC	CASSQVGARQETQYF
TRBV6-5	few	TRBD1	TRBJ1-6	TGTGCCAGCAGTTACGCAGGGGGAGGTAATTCACCCCTCCACTTT	CASSYAGGGNSPLHF
TRBV2	-	-	TRBJ2-5	TGTGCCAGCAGGCTCCAGGAGACCCAGTACTTC	CASRLQETQYF
TRBV4-1	-	-	TRBJ2-5	TGCGCCAGCAGCCAAGGAATTAGGTCAGGTAAAGGAGGAGAGACCCAGTACTTC	CASSQGIRSGKGGETQYF
TRBV6-9	-	TRBD1	TRBJ2-7	TGTGCCAGCAAATATAGAGACAGGGGCAAATACGAGCAGTACTTC	CASKYRDRGKYEQYF
TRBV28	-	TRBD1	TRBJ2-7	TGTGCCAGCAGGGAACAGGGGATCGCCTCCTACGAGCAGTACTTC	CASREQGIASYEQYF
TRBV30	-	-	TRBJ1-4	TGTGCCTGGAGTCTCGACATCCAGAATGAAAAACTGTTTTTT	CAWSLDIQNEKLFF
TRBV10-3	-	-	TRBJ1-1	TGTGCCATCAGTGACCAGGGGAACACTGAAGCTTTCTTT	CAISDQGNTEAFF
TRBV4-2	-	TRBD2	TRBJ2-1	TGTGCCAGCAGCCACAGCGGGAGGTTATACAATGAGCAGTTCTTC	CASSHSGRLYNEQFF
TRBV7-2	-	TRBD2	TRBJ2-3	TGTGCCAGCAGGGAGCGGGGGGGGACAGATACGCAGTATTTT	CASRERGGTDTQYF
TRBV2	-	-	TRBJ2-4	TGTGCCAGCAGAGGACAGAAAAACATTCAGTACTTC	CASRGQKNIQYF
TRBV29-1	once	TRBD2	TRBJ2-5	TGCAGCGTTGACGGACTAGGAGGTGTGGAGACCCAGTACTTC	CSVDGLGGVETQYF
TRBV30	-	TRBD1	TRBJ1-5	TGTGCCTGGAGTCGGACAGGGTATCAGCCCCAGCATTTT	CAWSRTGYQPQHF
TRBV5-4	-	TRBD2	TRBJ2-1	TGTGCCAGCAGCCATTCTAGCGGGGGCTACAATGAGCAGTTCTTC	CASSHSSGGYNEQFF
TRBV7-9	-	-	TRBJ2-5	TGTGCCAGCAGGGAAAGGGGCAGGGGCGAGGAGACCCAGTACTTC	CASRERGRGEETQYF
TRBV4-1	-	TRBD1	TRBJ1-4	TGCGCCAGCAGCATCCGGGACAGGGGAGAGGGAAAACTGTTTTTT	CASSIRDRGEGKLFF
TRBV7-9	-	-	TRBJ2-7	TGTGCCAGCAGCTTATCCAGGGAAGGCTACGAGCAGTACTTC	CASSLSREGYEQYF
TRBV10-3	-	TRBD1	TRBJ1-1	TGTGCCATCAGTGCCGGACAGGGGATAGCGAACACTGAAGCTTTCTTT	CAISAGQGIANTEAFF
TRBV10-3	-	-	TRBJ1-1	TGTGCCATCAGTGAGTCGCAGGTGATGAACACTGAAGCTTTCTTT	CAISESQVMNTEAFF
TRBV7-9	few	TRBD1	TRBJ2-1	TGTGCCAGCAGCTTTGGACAGGGAGGTGAGCAGTTCTTC	CASSFGQGGEQFF
TRBV30	-	-	TRBJ2-2	TGTGCCTGGAGTGAAGGGGACGGGGAGCTGTTTTTT	CAWSEGDGELFF